This TCR beta chain emerged from a study of T cell responses to AZD1222 COVID-19 vaccine. Study context: Combined were second doses at about 4 or about 12 weeks.

This table comes from immunoSEQ multiplex PCR, and its TCRdb copy is limited to in-frame clones, with some not included. The sample yields fewer than 250,000 clones, 85% to 95% seen once. Germline V gives CDR1 SGHTA, CDR2 FQGNSA. The CDR3 length is 16 residues. Trimming stripped 4 bases from V and 1 base from J, with 16 bases between. Study-level results: At study baseline, merely about 6 AZD1222 recipients were seropositive.

This clone was picked up one time. The antigen is undetermined. The clonotype was recovered from an adult in good health. The sequences come from peripheral blood, collected on day 0 of AZD1222 vaccination. The gene calls are TRBV7-2 and TRBJ1-1, with D perhaps TRBD1 (6 bases). This chain's CDR3 is CASSSGGAGQNTEAFF. In DNA form, the CDR3 reads TGTGCCAGCAGCTCCGGTGGGGCGGGACAGAACACTGAAGCTTTCTTT.